The 19 T cell receptor beta chains below come from one sample, sequenced in a study of identical twins. MiXCR, run by TCRdb on the 5' RACE reads, gives a single entry per CDR3 protein. The repertoire has approximately 260,000 distinct CDR3 sequences, about 9% of them found once; the top ten carry 2.5% to 3.5%. These same records also appear under a second study, on yellow fever vaccine responses in identical twins.

The sequencing sample was made of CD8+ T cells sorted from blood. The receptors were gathered from a woman between 18 and 30 years old in good health.

This clonotype was observed a few times. J is TRBJ1-5 and V is TRBV28, with D unclear. V dropped 3 bases and J dropped 4 bases, with 7 bases sitting between them. The length of the CDR3 is 13 residues. Germline loops: CDR1 MDHEN, CDR2 SYDVKM. The CDR3 protein is CASSFGLNQPQHF. The CDR3 nucleotides read TGTGCCAGCAGTTTCGGACTGAATCAGCCCCAGCATTTT.

This clonotype has ten or more counts. This chain joins TRBV3-1 and TRBJ2-1; the D gene is possibly TRBD2 (5 bases). V was clipped by 1 base and J by 0 bases, with 19 bases between them. The CDR3 has 19 amino acids. Looked up from germline, CDR1 is LGHDT and CDR2 is YNNKEL (reference sequence). CDR3 coding DNA: TGTGCCAGCAGCCAAGCAACGGAGGCCCTAACGAGCTCCTACAATGAGCAGTTCTTC. It is translated as CASSQATEALTSSYNEQFF.

This clonotype has more than one count but fewer than ten. CDR3 loop: CASSEALGTSRVYGYTF. The DNA for the CDR3 is TGTGCCAGCAGTGAAGCGCTAGGGACCTCTCGGGTCTATGGCTACACCTTC. The chain couples TRBV6-1 to TRBJ1-2; perhaps TRBD1 as D (5 bases). Trimming left V 0 bases short and J 4 bases short, with 18 bases between. Germline V CDR1 and CDR2: MNHNS, SASEGT. This CDR3 has 17 residues.

This rearrangement joins TRBV27 to TRBJ1-6; 7 bases map to TRBD1. The CDR3 totals 13 residues. The V gene's germline CDR1 is MNHEY and CDR2 SMNVEV (reference sequence). Germline trimming cut 10 bases from V and 5 bases from J; bases unmatched to any gene: 5. CDR3 sequence (DNA): TGTGCCACCCAGGGGGACCATAATTCACCCCTCCACTTT. It specifies CATQGDHNSPLHF.

V and J are TRBV20-1 and TRBJ2-3; D tentatively reads TRBD1 or TRBD2 (5 bases each). The CDR3 contains 14 residues. Germline CDR1 reads DFQATT; CDR2 reads SNEGSKA (reference sequence). The V gene lost 6 bases and the J gene lost 7 bases, with 20 bases spanning the gap. The DNA for the CDR3 is TGCAGTGCCGCCGGGGACCTCCACCCCAATACGCAGTATTTT. This codes for CSAAGDLHPNTQYF.

The chain has TRBV20-1 and TRBJ2-4; 10 bases line up with TRBD2. The ends lost 1 base at V and 3 bases at J; junction bases unmatched: 0. Looked up from germline, CDR1 is DFQATT and CDR2 is SNEGSKA (reference sequence). This CDR3 has 14 amino acids. This chain's CDR3 is CSARGLAGKNIQYF. DNA for the CDR3: TGCAGTGCTAGAGGACTAGCGGGCAAAAACATTCAGTACTTC.

This clonotype was picked up many times. The chain employs TRBV20-1 and TRBJ2-7, with 7 positions matching TRBD1. This CDR3 is 13 amino acids long. V lost 0 bases to trimming and J lost 3 bases; unmatched junction nucleotides: 2. CDR1 DFQATT and CDR2 SNEGSKA come from the germline V gene (reference sequence). CDR3: CSAREQGFYEQYF. The DNA of the CDR3 is TGCAGTGCTAGAGAACAGGGGTTCTACGAGCAGTACTTC.

V is TRBV7-3 and J is TRBJ2-3, with D maybe TRBD2 (6 bases). Per the germline V gene, CDR1 is SGHTA and CDR2 is FQGTGA. The V and J ends lost 6 bases and 1 base respectively, with 14 bases between them. The CDR3 runs 15 residues. CDR3 DNA: TGTGCCAGCAGTCAAGGGTCGGGGGGCACAGATACGCAGTATTTT. Encoded protein: CASSQGSGGTDTQYF.

This clonotype was seen a few times. This chain uses TRBV7-9 with TRBJ1-1; no firm D call. This CDR3 is built from 15 residues. CDR1 is SEHNR and CDR2 is FQNEAQ in the germline V gene (reference sequence). V lost 0 bases to trimming and J lost 3 bases, with 11 bases between them. The CDR3 is CASSLAMGLDTEAFF. The CDR3 nucleotides read TGTGCCAGCAGCTTAGCTATGGGGTTGGACACTGAAGCTTTCTTT.

The genes are TRBV20-1 and TRBJ2-5; perhaps TRBD1 as D (6 bases). CDR3 length equals 14 residues. Trimming pared 1 base from V and 5 bases from J, leaving 14 bases between. Germline CDR1 and CDR2: DFQATT and SNEGSKA (reference sequence). The CDR3 loop reads CSARVRGFGETQYF. In DNA form, the CDR3 reads TGCAGTGCTAGAGTTAGGGGGTTTGGGGAGACCCAGTACTTC.

This clonotype showed up many times. The chain combines TRBV12-3 or TRBV12-4 with TRBJ2-5, with 7 bases matching TRBD2. The CDR3 is 15 residues long. J gave up 3 bases and V 7 bases, and 11 bases lay outside the gene matches. This CDR3 reads CASTSTGGGKETQYF. The CDR3 nucleotides read TGTGCCAGCACCTCAACCGGGGGAGGGAAAGAGACCCAGTACTTC.

A note on this clonotype: Mismatch with germline at one junction end may stem from a read error. The chain combines TRBV10-2 with TRBJ2-7; 8 nucleotides agree with TRBD2. Germline-derived CDR1 and CDR2 are WSHSY and SAAADI. The CDR3 totals 11 residues. This CDR3 is CASSEGLAQDF. For the CDR3, the DNA is TGCGCCAGCAGTGAAGGACTAGCACAAGACTTC.

This clonotype turned up a few times. The rearrangement uses TRBV2 and TRBJ2-7, with a weak D call TRBD2 (6 bases). The CDR3 is made up of 15 amino acids. Trimming removed 6 bases from V and 0 bases from J, with 15 bases in between. Germline V gene sequence: CDR1 SNHLY, CDR2 FYNNEI. The CDR3 sequence: CASRTGTGGSYEQYF. Here the CDR3 DNA reads TGTGCCAGCAGGACGGGGACTGGGGGCTCCTACGAGCAGTACTTC. Filled out from reference TRBV2 and TRBJ2-7, the complete variable domain reads EPEVTQTPSHQVTQMGQEVILRCVPISNHLYFYWYRQILGQKVEFLVSFYNNEISEKSEIFDDQFSVERPDGSNFTLKIRSTKLEDSAMYFCASRTGTGGSYEQYFGPGTRLTVT.

This clonotype has a count of ten or more. CDR3 in amino acids: CASSFLTGGPGELFF. DNA of the CDR3: TGTGCCAGCAGTTTTTTGACGGGAGGGCCCGGGGAGCTGTTTTTT. This chain uses TRBV12-3 or TRBV12-4 with TRBJ2-2, with 8 bases lining up with TRBD2. The ends lost 3 bases at V and 6 bases at J; junction bases unmatched: 6. The CDR3 sequence is 15 residues long.

This clonotype was counted between two and nine times. The chain employs TRBV5-6 and TRBJ2-4, with TRBD1 matching 7 bases. Germline V gene lookup returns CDR1 SGHDT and CDR2 YYEEEE. The CDR3 extends over 13 amino acids. V dropped 3 bases and J dropped 6; count of bases not matched to a gene: 3. The CDR3 DNA reads as TGTGCCAGCAGCTGGGACAGAGGAAACATTCAGTACTTC. It yields the protein CASSWDRGNIQYF.

This clonotype was observed a handful of times. The V call is TRBV15, the J call TRBJ1-5; D call uncertain. Per germline, CDR1 LNHNV and CDR2 YYDKDF (reference sequence). CDR3 length: 10 residues. V lost 8 bases and J lost 5, with 4 bases in between. This CDR3 reads CATGDQPQHF. CDR3 DNA sequence: TGTGCCACCGGGGATCAGCCCCAGCATTTT.

This clonotype was picked up a small number of times. The chain combines TRBV27 with TRBJ2-3; D gene ambiguous. The CDR3 has 13 residues. V was cut by 4 bases and J by 1 base, with 6 bases left in between. From germline, CDR1 is MNHEY and CDR2 SMNVEV (reference sequence). The CDR3 DNA reads TGTGCCAGCAGTTACACCCGCACAGATACGCAGTATTTT. This codes for CASSYTRTDTQYF.

DNA of the CDR3: TGCAGCGTTCAGGACACCTGGGGGTCCTACAATGAGCAGTTCTTC. It specifies CSVQDTWGSYNEQFF. The rearrangement joins TRBV29-1 to TRBJ2-1; perhaps D is TRBD1 or TRBD2 (5 bases each). Looked up from germline, CDR1 is SQVTM and CDR2 is ANQGSEA. The CDR3 consists of 15 residues. V was pared by 5 bases and J by 1 base, with 15 bases between.

CDR3 nucleotides: TGTGCCAGCTCACCTTTGAGGACTAATGAAAAACTGTTTTTT. This sequence encodes CASSPLRTNEKLFF. The chain employs TRBV18 and TRBJ1-4; D is uncertain. V shed 3 bases and J shed 2 bases, with 7 bases lying between them. Germline loops: CDR1 KGHSH, CDR2 LQKENI. The length of the CDR3 is 14 residues.